This note documents a single T cell receptor (beta chain) sequence. This clone was seen just once. Its antigen is not yet known. No base quality values were provided; no much bigger clone lies one nucleotide off. The sample is drawn from a study of memory CD4+ T cells and cytomegalovirus serostatus (dated by TCRdb to between 2018 and 2021). With regard to the full study: The cohort comprised around 35 healthy Belgian adults, 9 CMV seropositive and roughly 25 CMV seronegative. To replicate a published TCR-based CMV serostatus classifier, the researchers sequenced the CD4+ memory TCRbeta repertoires of a Belgian cohort whose cytomegalovirus serostatus was known.

A FACSAria II was used to sort memory CD4+ T cells, defined as single viable CD3+CD4+CD8-CD45RO+ cells. To determine CMV serostatus, a Roche Elecsys assay was used that detects serum IgG against CMV pp150, pp28, p38 and p52. Following thawing, total CD4+ T cells were enriched through positive selection using CD4 magnetic microbeads. Samples originated from another study that specifically interrogated the CD4+ T cell memory repertoire. Following standard operating procedures, peripheral blood mononuclear cells were isolated and cryopreserved, while serum was kept at -80 degrees C. Staining used CD3-PerCP (BW264/56), CD4-APC (RPA-T4), CD45RO-PE (UCHT1) and CD8-Pacific Orange (3B5) antibodies, with Sytox blue excluding non-viable cells. The CDR3 runs 15 residues from the cysteine to the phenylalanine. Just the 45-base CDR3 DNA is kept, in frame starting at base 1. CDR1 is given as SGHTA and CDR2 as FQGNSA, both from the germline V gene. The germline ends are 14 bases apart after V is trimmed by 3 bases and J by 3 bases.

Genomic DNA was extracted from sorted cells with the Quick-DNA Microprep Kit. Amplification of TCRbeta DNA was done with the immunoSEQ hsTCRbeta kit, following the protocol from the manufacturer. TCRbeta libraries were sequenced on an Illumina MiSeq instrument. Processing in the source paper ran as follows. Removing out-of-frame sequences left under 2.5 million distinct TCRbeta sequences, an average of around 67,000 per individual. Two values were used to score each individual: the count of 150 to 200 previously reported CMV-associated TCRbeta sequences and the total count of productive distinct TCRbeta sequences. A beta-binomial model was reimplemented in Python, and random forests from scikit-learn, run with default parameters, were trained on data from the US cohort. Classifier performance on the Belgian cohort was summarized as median AUC with percentile confidence intervals over 10,000 bootstrap iterations. This is the immuneACCESS table as TCRdb keeps it, with only in-frame sequences that have V and J called. A part of the clones is gone; compared with another copy, unresolved V genes explain less than half, and the rest is unexplained. D and trimming come from the DNA, and the V and J calls and clone size come from that table. This sample is represented by tens of thousands of clones; 60% to 80% of them were singletons. The ten largest clonotypes hold around 1% of the sample.

Overall study results and their limits: Results were interpreted as suggesting that the CMV-associated TCR signature is largely present in the CD4+ memory repertoire. For predicting CMV serostatus, the median bootstrapped AUC was about 0.95 using the original framework and approximately 0.9 using a US-trained random forest. Among the 150 or so previously reported CMV-associated TCRbeta sequences, 67 showed up in the CD4+ memory repertoires, with each one found in between one and five individuals. The original-framework classifier achieved a median bootstrapped AUC of almost 0.97 with a 95% CI of 0.76-1.00 on the Belgian cohort. Only CD4+CD45RO+ memory cells were sequenced, in contrast to the original study, in which naive and memory CD4+ and CD8+ populations were covered.

This chain joins TRBV7-2 to TRBJ1-1; TRBD1 is perhaps the D gene, given 5 matching bases. The origin of this receptor is an adult in good health and CMV-seronegative. Sequencing was performed on memory CD4+ T cells from blood. This receptor has the CDR3 CASSFAGLAYTEAFF. The DNA sequence is TGTGCCAGCAGCTTCGCAGGGTTGGCGTACACTGAAGCTTTCTTT. With the portions outside the CDR3 filled from the reference TRBV7-2 and TRBJ1-1 genes, the complete variable region becomes GAGVSQSPSNKVTEKGKDVELRCDPISGHTALYWYRQSLGQGLEFLIYFQGNSAPDKSGLPSDRFSAERTGGSVSTLTIQRTQQEDSAVYLCASSFAGLAYTEAFFGQGTRLTVV.